The rows below give T cell receptor beta chains drawn from one sample of a study of beta chain features in type 1 diabetes. Some clones are missing from TCRdb's copy, which holds only in-frame ones; the method was immunoSEQ multiplex PCR. The data show around 350,000 clones, 10% to 15% seen once. Specimen: naive CD4+ T cells from blood. These receptor sequences come from a man aged 18-30 years in good health. Each CDR3 is given with its conserved first and last residue. The D gene is left open where the match is weak. Only part of the rows carry a size: once, few, many, or a class if the clone is expanded.

J gene	clone size	V gene	D gene	CDR3 length	CDR3 DNA	CDR3 protein
TRBJ1-5	few	TRBV5-1	TRBD1	14	TGCGCCAGCAGCGTGACAGGGGGCAATCAGCCCCAGCATTTT	CASSVTGGNQPQHF
TRBJ2-1	few	TRBV18	TRBD2	15	TGTGCCAGCTCCCCGAATCGGGGGGAATACAATGAGCAGTTCTTC	CASSPNRGEYNEQFF
TRBJ2-2	many	TRBV19	NA	12	TGTGCCAGCAGAAGGGGTTCCGGGGAGCTGTTTTTT	CASRRGSGELFF
TRBJ2-5	NA	TRBV20-1	NA	10	TGCAGTGCTAGACGAGAGACCCAGTACTTC	CSARRETQYF
TRBJ2-7	few	TRBV5-4	TRBD1	15	TGCGCCAGCAGCCTAGAAGGACAGGTTTGGGACGAGCAGTACTTC	CASSLEGQVWDEQYF
TRBJ1-1	few	TRBV7-8	NA	13	TGTGCCAGCAGCTTTCAGTTGAACACTGAAGCTTTCTTT	CASSFQLNTEAFF
TRBJ2-2	few	TRBV7-2	NA	16	TGTGCCAGCAGCTTAATCCAACGGTTGAACACCGGGGAGCTGTTTTTT	CASSLIQRLNTGELFF
TRBJ1-4	few	TRBV7-9	NA	15	TGTGCCAGCAGCCCACGGGGGGCAACTAATGAAAAACTGTTTTTT	CASSPRGATNEKLFF
TRBJ1-5	few	TRBV18	NA	12	TGTGCCAGCTCACCCGTTAATCAGCCCCAGCATTTT	CASSPVNQPQHF
TRBJ2-7	NA	TRBV7-3	TRBD1	15	TGTGCCAGCAGCTCGACCCGGGACAGGGTTAGCGAGCAGTACTTC	CASSSTRDRVSEQYF
TRBJ1-4	few	TRBV18	TRBD1	15	TGTGCCAGCTCACTCCGGACAGGGACGGACGAAAAACTGTTTTTT	CASSLRTGTDEKLFF
TRBJ2-7	NA	TRBV5-1	TRBD2	16	TGCGCCAGCAGCTTTACGCAGACTAGCGGTGCCTACGAGCAGTACTTC	CASSFTQTSGAYEQYF
TRBJ2-1	NA	TRBV11-3	TRBD2	16	TGTGCCAGCAGCCCCCGGCTAGCGGGATTCCAGGATGAGCAGTTCTTC	CASSPRLAGFQDEQFF
TRBJ2-5	NA	TRBV28	NA	15	TGTGCCAGCAGTTTATCCGGGGGGCTTATGGAGACCCAGTACTTC	CASSLSGGLMETQYF
TRBJ2-5	NA	TRBV18	NA	14	TGTGCCAGCTCACCGCCGCAGGGCCAAGAGACCCAGTACTTC	CASSPPQGQETQYF
TRBJ1-4	few	TRBV7-9	NA	16	TGTGCCAGCAGCTTAGCATGGCGGCAGGGTAATGAAAAACTGTTTTTT	CASSLAWRQGNEKLFF
TRBJ2-5	few	TRBV9	TRBD1	14	TGTGCCAGCAGCGCGACAGGGGATACAGAGACCCAGTACTTC	CASSATGDTETQYF
TRBJ2-7	NA	TRBV18	NA	13	TGTGCCAGCTCATCAGACACCTCCTACGAGCAGTACTTC	CASSSDTSYEQYF
TRBJ2-1	few	TRBV10-3	NA	13	TGTGCCATCATGCGGAGCTCCTACAATGAGCAGTTCTTC	CAIMRSSYNEQFF
TRBJ1-1	few	TRBV18	NA	14	TGTGCCAGCTGCCCCGGGGGGGGGAACACTGAAGCTTTCTTT	CASCPGGGNTEAFF
TRBJ1-1	few	TRBV4-1	NA	16	TGCGCCAGCAGCCAAGATCTGGGCAGAATGAACACTGAAGCTTTCTTT	CASSQDLGRMNTEAFF
TRBJ2-2	few	TRBV5-1	TRBD1	16	TGCGCCAGCAGCCCGTTCGGGACAGGGAACACCGGGGAGCTGTTTTTT	CASSPFGTGNTGELFF
TRBJ1-5	NA	TRBV30	NA	14	TGTGCCTGGAGTGTACTCCAAGGCAATCAGCCCCAGCATTTT	CAWSVLQGNQPQHF
TRBJ2-1	few	TRBV6-6	NA	13	TGTGCCAGCAGCCTCCTCTACGACAATGAGCAGTTCTTC	CASSLLYDNEQFF
TRBJ1-1	NA	TRBV7-2	NA	15	TGTGCCAGCAGCTTATCACAGGGACGGAACACTGAAGCTTTCTTT	CASSLSQGRNTEAFF
TRBJ1-5	few	TRBV18	TRBD1	18	TGTGCCAGCTCCAAACCCGGGACAGGGGGCTTTTCCAATCAGCCCCAGCATTTT	CASSKPGTGGFSNQPQHF
TRBJ2-7	NA	TRBV10-3	NA	13	TGTGCCATCAGTGAGACAGCCTCCTACGAGCAGTACTTC	CAISETASYEQYF
TRBJ2-7	NA	TRBV9	NA	15	TGTGCCAGCAGCCCTACTAGCTTAAGCTCCTACGAGCAGTACTTC	CASSPTSLSSYEQYF
TRBJ2-7	few	TRBV4-3	TRBD2	15	TGCGCCAGCAGCCAAGGGCGGGAGGCCTCCTACGAGCAGTACTTC	CASSQGREASYEQYF
TRBJ2-3	few	TRBV2	NA	13	TGTGCCAGCACCTTCGGGGGCACAGATACGCAGTATTTT	CASTFGGTDTQYF
TRBJ2-1	NA	TRBV5-1	TRBD1	15	TGCGCCAGCAGCCCGGGGACAGTTCCTGGGGATGAGCAGTTCTTC	CASSPGTVPGDEQFF
TRBJ2-4	NA	TRBV28	TRBD2	16	TGTGCCAGCATGTTAGCGGGGCGATTAGCCAAAAACATTCAGTACTTC	CASMLAGRLAKNIQYF
TRBJ1-4	few	TRBV18	NA	16	TGTGCCAGCTCACCACCCGGGACACCTAATGAAGAAAAACTGTTTTTT	CASSPPGTPNEEKLFF
TRBJ2-3	NA	TRBV7-3	TRBD2	18	TGTGCCAGCAGCTTATGGGGGGCTAGCGGGGGAAGCACAGATACGCAGTATTTT	CASSLWGASGGSTDTQYF
TRBJ2-3	NA	TRBV2	NA	14	TGTGCCAGCAGTTTACAGGGGGGGACAGATACGCAGTATTTT	CASSLQGGTDTQYF
TRBJ1-5	NA	TRBV2	NA	13	TGTGCCAGCAATACAGGTTTGGGCCAGCCCCAGCATTTT	CASNTGLGQPQHF
TRBJ2-7	NA	TRBV5-1	TRBD2	16	TGCGCCAGCAGCCCCTCTCCGGGACTAGCGGGCTACGAGCAGTACTTC	CASSPSPGLAGYEQYF
TRBJ1-1	NA	TRBV14	NA	16	TGTGCCAGCAGCCACTGGGGAAGGGGGGGGACCACTGAAGCTTTCTTT	CASSHWGRGGTTEAFF
TRBJ1-6	few	TRBV5-1	TRBD1	15	TGCGCCAGCAGCATTACCGGGACAGGCAATTCACCCCTCCACTTT	CASSITGTGNSPLHF
TRBJ1-2	NA	TRBV5-4	NA	15	TGTGCCAGCAGCAGGGGGTCAGGAAGGAACTATGGCTACACCTTC	CASSRGSGRNYGYTF
TRBJ2-7	NA	TRBV6-5	TRBD1	12	TGTGCCAGCAGTCAACGACAGGGGAGTCAGTACTTC	CASSQRQGSQYF
TRBJ2-5	NA	TRBV11-2	TRBD2	13	TGTGCCAGCAGCTTCGGACTAGGGGAGACCCAGTACTTC	CASSFGLGETQYF
TRBJ1-5	few	TRBV5-1	NA	15	TGCGCCAGCAGCTTGGGCGCCGGTCCCAATCAGCCCCAGCATTTT	CASSLGAGPNQPQHF
TRBJ2-5	few	TRBV9	TRBD2	14	TGTGCCAGCAGCATAGCGGGGGGGCGGGAGACCCAGTACTTC	CASSIAGGRETQYF
TRBJ1-1	NA	TRBV18	NA	14	TGTGCCAGCTCACCAGTTTGGGGGGACGCTGAAGCTTTCTTT	CASSPVWGDAEAFF
TRBJ2-7	NA	TRBV7-2	NA	16	TGTGCCAGCAGCCCCCAAGGACTACTAGGGCCCTACGAGCAGTACTTC	CASSPQGLLGPYEQYF
TRBJ2-7	few	TRBV5-4	NA	14	TGTGCCAGCAGCTTGGGGCAGGGCTACCACGAGCAGTACTTC	CASSLGQGYHEQYF
TRBJ2-5	few	TRBV4-2	TRBD2	13	TGTGCCAGCAAGTCGGGGGGAGGGGAGACCCAGTACTTC	CASKSGGGETQYF
TRBJ1-3	NA	TRBV27	TRBD1	17	TGTGCCAGCAGTCCGCGAAGAGCAGGGGGCTCTGGAAACACCATATATTTT	CASSPRRAGGSGNTIYF